A single T cell receptor (beta chain) is shown here with its context. No antigen is known for it. The data are from a study of blood T cells in healthy people across ages. Findings and caveats of the study: CMV infection status of these donors was not known. Older individuals had lower TCR beta diversity per million T cells (the decline was roughly linear).

The CDR3 is 13 amino acids. J lost 15 bases, V lost 6 bases, and 11 bases had no gene match. Germline CDR1 reads KGHSH; CDR2 reads LQKENI. PCR was performed a second time for roughly 7 to 12 cycles using a sample-barcoded 5' primer and a J-beta primer mix. Each sample provided no less than 2.5 million CDR3-containing paired-end reads. Using its own MiXCR run on the 5' RACE reads, TCRdb lists one record per CDR3 protein. Of 800,000 to 950,000 distinct CDR3 sequences in the sample, 35% to 40% were seen once. The material sequenced was blood. This clonotype was sampled from a man aged 18 to 30 in good health. V usage is TRBV18 and J usage is TRBJ2-4; 10 nucleotides match TRBD1. CDR3 protein: CASSPQDRGKLYF. The CDR3 bases are TGTGCCAGCTCGCCCCAGGACAGGGGGAAGTTGTACTTC.